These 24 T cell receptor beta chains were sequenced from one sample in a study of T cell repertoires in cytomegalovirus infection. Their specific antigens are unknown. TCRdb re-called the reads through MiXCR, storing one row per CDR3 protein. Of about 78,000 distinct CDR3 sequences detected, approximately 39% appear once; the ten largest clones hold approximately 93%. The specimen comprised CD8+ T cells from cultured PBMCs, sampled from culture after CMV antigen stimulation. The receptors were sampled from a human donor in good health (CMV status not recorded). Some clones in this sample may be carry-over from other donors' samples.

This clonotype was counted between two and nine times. The CDR3 nucleotides read TGTGCCAGCAGCTTAAGGGACCCATCTAACTATGGCTACACCTTC. This sequence encodes CASSLRDPSNYGYTF. The gene calls are TRBV7-2 and TRBJ1-2, with D possibly TRBD1 on 5 matching bases. Trimming removed 2 bases from V and 0 bases from J, with 10 bases in between. The CDR3 totals 15 residues. Germline V CDR1 and CDR2: SGHTA, FQGNSA.

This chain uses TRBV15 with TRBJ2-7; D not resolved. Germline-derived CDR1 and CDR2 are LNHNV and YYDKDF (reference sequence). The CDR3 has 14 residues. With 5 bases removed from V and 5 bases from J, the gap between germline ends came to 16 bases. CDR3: CATSSIPWTDEQYF. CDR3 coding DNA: TGTGCCACCAGCTCCATCCCTTGGACGGACGAGCAGTACTTC.

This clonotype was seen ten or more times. CDR3 protein: CASSQRFPGSGGAYNEQFF. The CDR3 DNA is TGCGCCAGCAGCCAACGTTTTCCTGGCAGCGGGGGGGCCTACAATGAGCAGTTCTTC. This chain links TRBV4-1 with TRBJ2-1; 10 positions match TRBD2. This CDR3 is 19 amino acids long. The germline V gene has CDR1 MGHRA and CDR2 YSYEKL. J gave up 2 bases and V 2 bases, and 12 bases lay outside the gene matches.

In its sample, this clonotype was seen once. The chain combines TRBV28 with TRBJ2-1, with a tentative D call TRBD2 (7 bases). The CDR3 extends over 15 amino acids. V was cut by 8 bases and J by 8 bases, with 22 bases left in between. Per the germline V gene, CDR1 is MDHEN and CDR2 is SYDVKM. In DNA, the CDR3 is TGTGCCAGCGGATTCAGGACTAGGGGGATGGATGAGCAGTTCTTC. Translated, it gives CASGFRTRGMDEQFF.

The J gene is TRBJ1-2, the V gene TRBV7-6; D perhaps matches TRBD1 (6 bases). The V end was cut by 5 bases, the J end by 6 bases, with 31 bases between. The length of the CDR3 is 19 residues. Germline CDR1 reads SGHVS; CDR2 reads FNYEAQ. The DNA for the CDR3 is TGTGCCAGCAGCGGAGAGGGGGACGGCGCCGTTCCCCTATTTCATGGCTACACCTTC. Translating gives CASSGEGDGAVPLFHGYTF.

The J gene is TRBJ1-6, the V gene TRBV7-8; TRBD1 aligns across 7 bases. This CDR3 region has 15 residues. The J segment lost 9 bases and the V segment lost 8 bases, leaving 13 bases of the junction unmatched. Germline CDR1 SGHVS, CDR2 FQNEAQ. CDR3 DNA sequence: TGTGCCAGCTCGGTGACAGGGATTAGCGGTTCACCCCTCCACTTT. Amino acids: CASSVTGISGSPLHF.

CDR3 region: CASSYSVGAYNEQFF. In nucleotides, the CDR3 is TGTGCCAGCAGTTACTCTGTCGGAGCCTACAATGAGCAGTTCTTC. This rearrangement joins TRBV6-6 to TRBJ2-1; D uncertain. The CDR3 loop spans 15 amino acids. From germline, CDR1 is MNHNY and CDR2 SVGAGI (reference sequence). Trimming took off 0 bases at V and 2 bases at J, with 8 bases between the two ends.

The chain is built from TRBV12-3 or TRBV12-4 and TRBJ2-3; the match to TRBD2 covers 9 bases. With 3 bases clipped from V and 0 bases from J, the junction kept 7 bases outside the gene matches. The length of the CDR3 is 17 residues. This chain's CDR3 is CASSFTGGGVSTDTQYF. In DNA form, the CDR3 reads TGTGCCAGCAGTTTCACAGGCGGGGGGGTGAGCACAGATACGCAGTATTTT.

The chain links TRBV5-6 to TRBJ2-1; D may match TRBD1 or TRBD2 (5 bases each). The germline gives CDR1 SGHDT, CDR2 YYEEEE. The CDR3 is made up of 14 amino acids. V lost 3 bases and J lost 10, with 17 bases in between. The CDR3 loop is CASSSGWGSSEQFF. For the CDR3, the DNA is TGTGCCAGCAGCTCCGGCTGGGGGTCCAGCGAGCAGTTCTTC.

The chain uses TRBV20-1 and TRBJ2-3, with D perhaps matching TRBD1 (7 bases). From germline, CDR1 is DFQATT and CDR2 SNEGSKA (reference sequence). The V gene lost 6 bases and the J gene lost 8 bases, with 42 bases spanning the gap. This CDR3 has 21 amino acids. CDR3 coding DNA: TGCAGTGCCTTACCCCAGGGGGGCAGTAACTTCGTTCGCCTGATATTGGGTACGCAGTATTTT. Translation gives CSALPQGGSNFVRLILGTQYF.

The CDR3 loop is CASSSGQDNQPQHF. The CDR3 nucleotides are TGTGCCAGCAGCTCGGGACAGGATAATCAGCCCCAGCATTTT. The rearrangement joins TRBV5-6 to TRBJ1-5; 8 positions match TRBD1. Trimming removed 3 bases from V and 4 bases from J; junction bases left unmatched: 3. This CDR3 comprises 14 residues. Germline-derived CDR1 and CDR2 are SGHDT and YYEEEE.

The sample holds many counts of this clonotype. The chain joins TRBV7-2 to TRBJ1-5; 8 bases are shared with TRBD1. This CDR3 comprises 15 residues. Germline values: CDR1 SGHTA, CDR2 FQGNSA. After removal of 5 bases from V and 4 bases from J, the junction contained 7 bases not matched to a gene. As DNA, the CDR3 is TGTGCCAGCAGCCCGCGGACAGGGCTAAATCAGCCCCAGCATTTT. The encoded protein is CASSPRTGLNQPQHF.

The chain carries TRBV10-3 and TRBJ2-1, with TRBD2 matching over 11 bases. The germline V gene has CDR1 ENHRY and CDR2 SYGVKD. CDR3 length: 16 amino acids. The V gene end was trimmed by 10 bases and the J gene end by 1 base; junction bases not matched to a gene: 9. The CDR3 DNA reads TGTGCCACTCAAAGTGTAGCGGGGGGGTCCTACAATGAGCAGTTCTTC. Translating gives CATQSVAGGSYNEQFF.

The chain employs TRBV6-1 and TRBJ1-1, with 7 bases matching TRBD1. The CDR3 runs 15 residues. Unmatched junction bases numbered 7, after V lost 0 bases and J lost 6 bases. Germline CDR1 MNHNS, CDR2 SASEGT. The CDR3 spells CASSEASGGFAEAFF. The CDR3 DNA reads TGTGCCAGCAGTGAAGCGTCAGGGGGATTCGCTGAAGCTTTCTTT.

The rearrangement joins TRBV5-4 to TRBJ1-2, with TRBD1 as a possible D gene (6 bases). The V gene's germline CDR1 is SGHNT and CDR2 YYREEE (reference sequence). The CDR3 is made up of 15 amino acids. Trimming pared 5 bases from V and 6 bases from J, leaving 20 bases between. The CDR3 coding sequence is TGTGCCAGCAGGCCGAAGTACAGGGCGGTGGATGGCTACACCTTC. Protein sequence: CASRPKYRAVDGYTF.

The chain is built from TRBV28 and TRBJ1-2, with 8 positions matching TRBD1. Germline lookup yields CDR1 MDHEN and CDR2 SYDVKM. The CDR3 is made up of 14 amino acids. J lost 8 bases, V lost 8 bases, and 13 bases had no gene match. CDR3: CASLHQGALGGYTF. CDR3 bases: TGTGCCAGCCTACACCAGGGGGCACTTGGGGGCTACACCTTC.

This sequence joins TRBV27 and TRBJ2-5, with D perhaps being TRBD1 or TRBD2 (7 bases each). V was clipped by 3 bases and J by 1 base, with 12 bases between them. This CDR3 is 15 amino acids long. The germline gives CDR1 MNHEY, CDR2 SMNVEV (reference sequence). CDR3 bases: TGTGCCAGCAGTTTGGCCAGGGGGGGCCAAGAGACCCAGTACTTC. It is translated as CASSLARGGQETQYF.

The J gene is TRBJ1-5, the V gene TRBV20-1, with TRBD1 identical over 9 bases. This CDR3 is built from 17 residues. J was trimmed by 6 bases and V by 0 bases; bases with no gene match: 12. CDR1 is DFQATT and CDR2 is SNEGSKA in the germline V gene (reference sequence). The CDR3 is CSARDSPGQGLAQPQHF. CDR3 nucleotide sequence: TGCAGTGCTAGAGATTCACCGGGACAGGGATTAGCTCAGCCCCAGCATTTT.

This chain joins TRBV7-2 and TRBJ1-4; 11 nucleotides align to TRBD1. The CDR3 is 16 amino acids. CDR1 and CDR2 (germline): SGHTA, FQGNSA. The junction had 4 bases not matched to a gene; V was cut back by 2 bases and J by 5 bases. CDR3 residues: CASSLIWDRGNEKLFF. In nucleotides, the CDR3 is TGTGCCAGCAGCTTAATTTGGGACAGGGGGAATGAAAAACTGTTTTTT.

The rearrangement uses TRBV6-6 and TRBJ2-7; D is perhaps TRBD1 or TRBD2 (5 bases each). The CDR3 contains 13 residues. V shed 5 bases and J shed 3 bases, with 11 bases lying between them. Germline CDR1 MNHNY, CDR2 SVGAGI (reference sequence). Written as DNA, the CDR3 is TGTGCCAGCAGTGCCGGGGCGGGCTACGAGCAGTACTTC. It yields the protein CASSAGAGYEQYF.

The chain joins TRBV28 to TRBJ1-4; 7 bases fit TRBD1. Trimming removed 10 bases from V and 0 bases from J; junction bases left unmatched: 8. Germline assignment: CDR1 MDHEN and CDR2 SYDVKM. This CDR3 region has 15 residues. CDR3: CATGQDVATNEKLFF. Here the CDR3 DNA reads TGTGCCACAGGACAGGACGTTGCAACTAATGAAAAACTGTTTTTT. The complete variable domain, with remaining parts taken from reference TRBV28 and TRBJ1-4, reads DVKVTQSSRYLVKRTGEKVFLECVQDMDHENMFWYRQDPGLGLRLIYFSYDVKMKEKGDIPEGYSVSREKKERFSLILESASTNQTSMYLCATGQDVATNEKLFFGSGTQLSVL.

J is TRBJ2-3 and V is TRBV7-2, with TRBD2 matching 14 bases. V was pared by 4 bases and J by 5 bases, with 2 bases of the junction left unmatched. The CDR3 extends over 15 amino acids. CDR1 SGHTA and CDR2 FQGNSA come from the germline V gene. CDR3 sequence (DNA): TGTGCCAGCAGCTCAGGGACTAGCGGGGGAGATACGCAGTATTTT. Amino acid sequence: CASSSGTSGGDTQYF.

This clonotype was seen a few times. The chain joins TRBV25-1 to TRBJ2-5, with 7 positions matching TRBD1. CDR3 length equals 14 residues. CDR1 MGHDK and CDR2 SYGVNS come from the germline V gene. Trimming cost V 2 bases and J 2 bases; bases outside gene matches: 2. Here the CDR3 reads CASSEPGQQETQYF. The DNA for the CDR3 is TGTGCCAGCAGTGAACCGGGACAGCAAGAGACCCAGTACTTC.

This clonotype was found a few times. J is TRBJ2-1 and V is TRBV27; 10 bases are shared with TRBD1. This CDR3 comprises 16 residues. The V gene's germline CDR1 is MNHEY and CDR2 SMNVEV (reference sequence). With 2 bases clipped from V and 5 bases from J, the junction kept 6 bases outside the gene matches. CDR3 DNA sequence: TGTGCCAGCAGTTTAGGGGGACAGGGGTGGGACAATGAGCAGTTCTTC. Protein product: CASSLGGQGWDNEQFF.